These T cell receptor beta chains were read from a single sample in a study of OX40 agonist ivuxolimab in advanced cancers. Sequencing used immunoSEQ multiplex PCR; TCRdb keeps in-frame clones, though not all of them. The sample lists under 95,000 clones; approximately 86% were seen once. Sample: CD4+ or CD8+ T cells sorted from blood, taken in a trial of the OX40 agonist ivuxolimab. The receptors derive from an adult with an advanced solid tumor such as melanoma, head and neck, liver or kidney cancer. CDR3s include the opening cysteine and the closing phenylalanine or tryptophan. A D gene is named only where the DNA matches it firmly. Clone size is stated in some rows and not others, as once, few, many or a class when expanded.

j_call: TRBJ2-3; d_call: NA; v_call: TRBV7-6; clone_size: NA; cdr3_length: 12; cdr3_aa: CASSRGTDTQYF; cdr3_nt: TGTGCCAGCAGCCGGGGGACAGATACGCAGTATTTT
j_call: TRBJ2-3; d_call: NA; v_call: TRBV28; clone_size: NA; cdr3_length: 13; cdr3_aa: CASSLSPPDTQYF; cdr3_nt: TGTGCCAGCAGTTTATCCCCGCCAGATACGCAGTATTTT
j_call: TRBJ2-3; d_call: NA; v_call: TRBV14; clone_size: few; cdr3_length: 15; cdr3_aa: CASSQAGGSADTQYF; cdr3_nt: TGTGCCAGCAGCCAAGCGGGGGGCTCCGCAGATACGCAGTATTTT
j_call: TRBJ1-3; d_call: TRBD1; v_call: TRBV19; clone_size: NA; cdr3_length: 15; cdr3_aa: CASSTQGARGNTIYF; cdr3_nt: TGTGCCAGTAGTACACAGGGGGCGCGTGGAAACACCATATATTTT
j_call: TRBJ1-3; d_call: TRBD1; v_call: TRBV18; clone_size: NA; cdr3_length: 15; cdr3_aa: CASSPGTGTGNTIYF; cdr3_nt: TGTGCCAGCTCACCCGGGACAGGGACTGGAAACACCATATATTTT
j_call: TRBJ1-5; d_call: NA; v_call: TRBV18; clone_size: once; cdr3_length: 13; cdr3_aa: CASSPGTSQPQHF; cdr3_nt: TGTGCCAGCTCGCCGGGGACTTCTCAGCCCCAGCATTTT
j_call: TRBJ1-4; d_call: TRBD1; v_call: TRBV7-9; clone_size: NA; cdr3_length: 14; cdr3_aa: CASSSGQNNEKLFF; cdr3_nt: TGTGCCAGCAGCTCGGGACAGAATAATGAAAAACTGTTTTTT
j_call: TRBJ2-7; d_call: NA; v_call: TRBV4-2; clone_size: once; cdr3_length: 19; cdr3_aa: CASSQDQSAGRSYSYEQYF; cdr3_nt: TGTGCCAGCAGCCAAGATCAGTCGGCGGGGAGAAGCTACTCCTACGAGCAGTACTTC
j_call: TRBJ1-2; d_call: TRBD1; v_call: TRBV7-6; clone_size: NA; cdr3_length: 14; cdr3_aa: CASSSDRGNYGYTF; cdr3_nt: TGTGCCAGCAGCTCGGACAGGGGGAACTATGGCTACACCTTC
j_call: TRBJ1-1; d_call: NA; v_call: TRBV7-9; clone_size: NA; cdr3_length: 12; cdr3_aa: CASSPGDGLVFF; cdr3_nt: TGTGCCAGCAGCCCGGGGGACGGTCTGGTTTTCTTT